This T cell receptor beta chain derives from a study of persistence of HIV-infected CD4 T cells. Study context: Suppressive ART had lasted a median of roughly 8 years. Anti-CD3/anti-CD28 beads activated more cells than antigen stimulation did.

Comments on this clone: Its antigen is not identified.

This was the immunoSEQ version 4 assay in survey mode. Only in-frame clones appear in the TCRdb table, and some are missing; sequencing was by immunoSEQ multiplex PCR. The table lists 35,000 to 55,000 clones, around 89% of them singletons, with over 1% in the top ten. This nonspecific control used anti-CD3/anti-CD28 bead stimulation of CD4+ T cells. Responding CD4+ T cells were sorted by upregulation of both CD40 ligand and CD69. Undetectable plasma HIV-1 RNA below 50 copies/mL lasted at least 4 years. CDR3 size: 15 residues. Per germline, CDR1 SGHTA and CDR2 FQGTGA. Unmatched junction bases numbered 2, after V lost 1 base and J lost 3 bases.

The sample consisted of CD4+ T cells sorted from PBMCs after roughly 18-hour stimulation, taken from a patient who received antiretroviral therapy. This TCR was sampled from an adult man with HIV who was CMV-seropositive. The chain couples TRBV7-3 to TRBJ2-3; 9 bases are shared with TRBD2. The CDR3 loop is CASSLNGLATDTQYF. The DNA of the CDR3 is TGTGCCAGCAGCTTAAACGGACTAGCGACAGATACGCAGTATTTT.